The source of this T cell receptor beta chain is a study of breast tumors, draining lymph nodes, adjacent tissues. Whole-study findings and limits: Tumor T cell lymph node origin was a supported hypothesis, not proven. Luminal-like breast cancer showed significantly higher tumor–nontumor repertoire similarity than basal-like. Tumors had less TCR diversity than lymph nodes, more than nontumor tissue.

TCRdb re-called the multiplex PCR reads through MiXCR, storing one row per CDR3 protein. Of some 200,000 distinct CDR3 sequences in the sample, around 33% were seen once. This clonotype was observed at least ten times. The antigen remains undetermined. In germline, CDR1 is ENHRY, CDR2 SYGVKD. The length of the CDR3 is 18 residues. V dropped 0 bases and J dropped 0; count of bases not matched to a gene: 11. Axillary draining lymph nodes of breast cancer patients supplied the node samples. The origin of this receptor is a female donor with breast cancer. Some clones in this sample may be carry-over from other donors' samples. The sample taken for sequencing was axillary lymph node tissue. The chain couples TRBV10-3 to TRBJ2-7; TRBD1 matches 7 bases. The CDR3 DNA reads TGTGCCATCAGTGAGTCGACATTTCTCGGGACAGTCTCCTACGAGCAGTACTTC. Translated: CAISESTFLGTVSYEQYF.